This TCR beta chain is drawn from a study of T cell clonality in common variable immunodeficiency. TCRdb's table, derived via immunoSEQ multiplex PCR, lists solely in-frame clones and lacks some. This sample carries some 44,000 clones and no singletons, and more than 9% goes to the top ten. This clone was seen ten or more times. Sequencing ends 3 residues short of the CDR3 end; the germline J gene provides the rest. There are 15 residues in the CDR3. V shed 5 bases and J 5 bases; nucleotides not matched to a gene: 10. Germline V gene sequence: CDR1 SGHTA, CDR2 FQGNSA. The source is a person between 18 and 75 years old in good health. Input material: peripheral blood mononuclear cells. This chain connects TRBV7-2 to TRBJ1-2; 8 nucleotides agree with TRBD1. The part of the CDR3 DNA that was read is TGTGCCAGCAGCGCGTACCGGGACAGGTATTATGGC. This sequence encodes CASSAYRDRYYG. The entire CDR3 protein is CASSAYRDRYYGYTF. Full variable domain (missing parts from reference TRBV7-2 and TRBJ1-2): GAGVSQSPSNKVTEKGKDVELRCDPISGHTALYWYRQSLGQGLEFLIYFQGNSAPDKSGLPSDRFSAERTGGSVSTLTIQRTQQEDSAVYLCASSAYRDRYYGYTFGSGTRLTVV.